The 12 T cell receptor beta chains reported below all come from one sample, sequenced in a study of tumor and adjacent non-tumor tissue in lung cancer. RNA was extracted from bulk tissue without any cell sorting. Distant lung tissue was collected more than 3 cm away from the tumor edge. The library came from three nested PCR rounds adapted from ARM-PCR protocols. A single record per CDR3 protein comes from TCRdb applying MiXCR to the multiplex PCR reads. The sample has about 110,000 distinct CDR3 sequences; 62% are singletons. Sample: distant non-tumor lung tissue. The receptors were sampled from a man aged 55 to 70 with non-small cell lung cancer.

Only a few counts were recorded for this clonotype. One end of the junction is discordant with germline, which a read error may explain. V is TRBV6-1 and J is TRBJ1-5; D gene uncertain. Germline-derived CDR1 and CDR2 are MNHNS and SASEGT. The CDR3 sequence is 14 residues long. The CDR3 DNA follows: TGTGCCAGCGGTGAGTTAGGGCCCAATCAGCCACAGCATTTT. Translated: CASGELGPNQPQHF.

This clonotype has ten or more counts. The rearrangement uses TRBV29-1 and TRBJ1-2; 7 nucleotides match TRBD1. The CDR3 runs to 15 residues. The germline gives CDR1 SQVTM, CDR2 ANQGSEA. The junction had 15 bases not matched to a gene; V was cut back by 7 bases and J by 4 bases. For the CDR3, the DNA is TGCAGCGCCGGAGGCAGCAGGGGGGGAATCTATGGCTACACCTTC. Its translation is CSAGGSRGGIYGYTF.

This clonotype was detected many times. The chain joins TRBV29-1 to TRBJ2-3, with D hard to call. The V gene lost 5 bases and the J gene lost 4 bases, with 10 bases spanning the gap. This CDR3 region has 12 residues. Germline V CDR1 and CDR2: SQVTM, ANQGSEA. For the CDR3, the DNA is TGCAGCGTTTATATGAATGCAGATACGCAGTATTTT. It is translated as CSVYMNADTQYF.

This chain uses TRBV4-1 with TRBJ1-3; the D is unclear. V was pared by 6 bases and J by 2 bases, with 14 bases between. Germline values: CDR1 MGHRA, CDR2 YSYEKL. The CDR3 totals 15 residues. The CDR3 loop is CASSQSTTAGNTIYF. DNA of the CDR3: TGCGCCAGCAGTCAGAGCACGACGGCTGGAAACACCATATATTTT.

In its sample, this clonotype was seen a few times. The rearrangement links TRBV7-9 to TRBJ2-3; D is possibly TRBD2 (7 bases). V lost 6 bases, J lost 6 bases, and 28 bases lay in between. The CDR3 length is 18 residues. Germline CDR1 and CDR2: SEHNR and FQNEAQ (reference sequence). Written as DNA, the CDR3 is TGTGCCAGCAGTTCCGCAGCTGGACTAGTGGGGGGGCTGGATACGCAGTATTTT. This codes for CASSSAAGLVGGLDTQYF.

To note about this clonotype: This clone may be a read error of a much larger clone one base away. V usage is TRBV6-4 and J usage is TRBJ2-3, with D possibly being TRBD1 or TRBD2 (6 bases each). Germline values: CDR1 MRHNA, CDR2 SNTAGT. CDR3 length: 14 amino acids. The CDR3: CAGSLGGNTDTQYF. CDR3 sequence (DNA): TGTGCCGGCAGTCTCGGGGGCAACACAGATACGCAGTATTTT.

This clonotype was recorded a few times. A read error may explain this, as a much larger clone is one base away. The chain couples TRBV20-1 to TRBJ1-2, with D unclear. Per the germline V gene, CDR1 is DFQATT and CDR2 is SNEGSKA (reference sequence). CDR3 length: 13 amino acids. The ends were cut back, 2 bases at V and 4 bases at J, with 11 bases in the middle. The CDR3 loop is CSARMTASYGYTF. Written as DNA, the CDR3 is TGCAGTGCTAGAATGACCGCGAGCTATGGCTACACCTTC.

In its sample, this clonotype was seen many times. The J gene is TRBJ2-5, the V gene TRBV12-3 or TRBV12-4, with D tentatively TRBD1 or TRBD2 (5 bases each). The CDR3 has 16 amino acids. V shed 3 bases and J shed 3 bases, with 17 bases lying between them. The CDR3, as DNA: TGTGCCAGCAGTTTCCACCCTGGGGACGGGAAAGAGACCCAGTACTTC. It specifies CASSFHPGDGKETQYF.

A note on this clonotype: The junction shows a germline mismatch at one end, possibly a read error. This chain joins TRBV29-1 and TRBJ2-1, with 8 bases that match TRBD2. The CDR3 consists of 14 residues. CDR1 is SQVTM, CDR2 ANQGSEA, per germline. CDR3: CNVDRTGGPHEQFF. CDR3 nucleotides: TGCAACGTTGACAGGACGGGAGGGCCCCATGAGCAGTTCTTC.

For this clonotype: An end of the junction differs from the germline gene, which may be a read error. This chain uses TRBV4-2 with TRBJ1-2, with TRBD1 as a possible D gene (5 bases). CDR3 size: 15 residues. Germline assignment: CDR1 LGHNA and CDR2 YNFKEQ. The CDR3 nucleotides are TGTGCCAGCTGCCAAGATGCAGGGACCAACTATGGTTACACCTTC. Its translation is CASCQDAGTNYGYTF.

This clonotype came up a few times. It may be a read error: a sequence one base away is much more abundant. V is TRBV6-5 and J is TRBJ2-3; tentatively, D is TRBD1 (6 bases). The CDR3 totals 13 residues. In germline, CDR1 is MNHEY, CDR2 SVGAGI. CDR3 region: CVSSYSDRDTQYF. The CDR3 DNA reads as TGTGTCAGCAGTTACTCAGACAGGGATACGCAGTATTTT.

About this clonotype itself: A clone one base away is much larger, so this may be a read error. The chain links TRBV6-5 to TRBJ2-3, with 7 bases fitting TRBD2. The CDR3 covers 18 residues. CDR1 is MNHEY and CDR2 is SVGAGI in the germline V gene. The V and J ends lost 5 bases and 1 base, in that order; junction bases with no gene match: 15. This chain's CDR3 is CASSPHKGRAERTDTQYF. CDR3 sequence (DNA): TGTGCCAGCAGTCCTCATAAGGGGAGGGCCGAACGCACAGATACGCAGTATTTT.